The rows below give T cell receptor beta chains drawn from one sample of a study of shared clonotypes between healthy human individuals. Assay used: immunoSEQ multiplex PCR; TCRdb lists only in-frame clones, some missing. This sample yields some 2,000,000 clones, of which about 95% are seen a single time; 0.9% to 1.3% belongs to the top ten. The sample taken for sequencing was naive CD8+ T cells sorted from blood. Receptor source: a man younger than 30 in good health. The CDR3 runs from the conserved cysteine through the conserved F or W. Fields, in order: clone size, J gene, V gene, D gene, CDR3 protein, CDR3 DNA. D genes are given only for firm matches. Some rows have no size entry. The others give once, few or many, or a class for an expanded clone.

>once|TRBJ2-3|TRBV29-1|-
CSALELDTQYF
TGCAGCGCCCTCGAGTTGGATACGCAGTATTTT
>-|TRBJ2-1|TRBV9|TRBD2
CASSGGLAGGSSYNEQFF
TGTGCCAGCAGCGGAGGACTAGCGGGAGGTAGCTCCTACAATGAGCAGTTCTTC
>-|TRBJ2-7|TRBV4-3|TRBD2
CASSQESGLAGSYEQYF
TGCGCCAGCAGCCAAGAATCCGGACTAGCGGGGTCCTACGAGCAGTACTTC
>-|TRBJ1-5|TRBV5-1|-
CASSSPQPQHF
TGCGCCAGCAGCTCCCCTCAGCCCCAGCATTTT
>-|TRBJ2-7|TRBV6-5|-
CASMSGALAYEQYF
TGTGCCAGCATGTCGGGGGCCCTGGCCTACGAGCAGTACTTC
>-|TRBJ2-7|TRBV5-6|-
CASSFGGPSEQYF
TGTGCCAGCAGCTTCGGGGGTCCCTCCGAGCAGTACTTC
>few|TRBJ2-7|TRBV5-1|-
CASSLGQDYEQYF
TGCGCCAGCAGCTTGGGACAGGACTACGAGCAGTACTTC
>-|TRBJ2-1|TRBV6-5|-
CASSPGGGSYNEQFF
TGTGCCAGCAGTCCCGGGGGAGGCTCCTACAATGAGCAGTTCTTC
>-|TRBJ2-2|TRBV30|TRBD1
CAWSFLNRGANTGELFF
TGTGCCTGGAGTTTTTTAAACAGGGGTGCGAACACCGGGGAGCTGTTTTTT
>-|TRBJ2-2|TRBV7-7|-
CASSEGGPSGELFF
TGTGCTAGCAGCGAGGGGGGGCCTTCCGGGGAGCTGTTTTTT
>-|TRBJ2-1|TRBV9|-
CASSPSALADLGNEQFF
TGTGCCAGCAGCCCTAGCGCTCTCGCGGACCTTGGCAATGAGCAGTTCTTC
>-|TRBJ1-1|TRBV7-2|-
CASSWMNTEAFF
TGTGCCAGCAGCTGGATGAACACTGAAGCTTTCTTT
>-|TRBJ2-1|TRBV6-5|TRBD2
CASSHLAGGVWEQFF
TGTGCCAGCAGTCACCTAGCGGGTGGCGTTTGGGAGCAGTTCTTC
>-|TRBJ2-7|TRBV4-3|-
CASSQDLSGFSYEQYF
TGCGCCAGCAGCCAAGATCTAAGTGGCTTCTCCTACGAGCAGTACTTC
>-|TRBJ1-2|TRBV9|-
CASSPPGQEGNYGYTF
TGTGCCAGCAGCCCCCCGGGTCAAGAGGGGAACTATGGCTACACCTTC
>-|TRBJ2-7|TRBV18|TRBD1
CASSPGQGAYEQYF
TGTGCCAGCTCACCTGGACAGGGGGCCTACGAGCAGTACTTC
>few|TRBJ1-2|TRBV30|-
CAWKSLAVYGYTF
TGTGCCTGGAAGTCTCTTGCGGTCTATGGCTACACCTTC
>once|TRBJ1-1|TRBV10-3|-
CAISASGGPTEAFF
TGTGCCATCAGTGCCTCCGGCGGGCCCACTGAAGCTTTCTTT
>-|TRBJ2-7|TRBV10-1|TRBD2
CASRAGEGYEQYF
TGCGCCAGCCGAGCGGGAGAGGGATACGAGCAGTACTTC
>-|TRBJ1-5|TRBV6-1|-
CASSDVFGRWQPQHF
TGTGCCAGCAGTGATGTATTCGGTAGATGGCAGCCCCAGCATTTT
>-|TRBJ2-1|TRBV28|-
CASSLGDEQFF
TGTGCCAGCAGCCTGGGGGATGAGCAGTTCTTC
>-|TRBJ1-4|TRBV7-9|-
CASSFQGPEKLFF
TGTGCCAGCAGCTTCCAGGGACCTGAAAAACTGTTTTTT
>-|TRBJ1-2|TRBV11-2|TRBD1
CASSLEGQGRYGYTF
TGTGCCAGCAGCTTAGAGGGACAGGGGAGGTATGGCTACACCTTC
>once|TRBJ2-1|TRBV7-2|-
CASSLLQGLGEQFF
TGTGCCAGCAGCTTACTTCAGGGTTTAGGTGAGCAGTTCTTC
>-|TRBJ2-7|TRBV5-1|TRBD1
CASSVGTGGYEQYF
TGCGCCAGCAGCGTAGGGACAGGTGGCTACGAGCAGTACTTC
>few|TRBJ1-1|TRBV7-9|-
CASSLVYANTEAFF
TGTGCCAGCAGCTTAGTTTACGCGAACACTGAAGCTTTCTTT
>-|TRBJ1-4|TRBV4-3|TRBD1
CASSQATGGSEKLFF
TGCGCCAGCAGCCAAGCGACAGGGGGAAGTGAAAAACTGTTTTTT
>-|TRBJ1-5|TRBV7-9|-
CASSASGEVISNQPQHF
TGTGCCAGCAGCGCTAGCGGGGAGGTAATTAGCAATCAGCCCCAGCATTTT
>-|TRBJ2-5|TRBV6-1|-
CASSIGRGQETQYF
TGTGCCAGCAGTATCGGACGGGGACAAGAGACCCAGTACTTC
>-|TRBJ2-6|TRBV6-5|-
CASSWGSGANVLTF
TGTGCCAGCAGCTGGGGTTCTGGGGCCAACGTCCTGACTTTC
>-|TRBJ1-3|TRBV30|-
CAAIWGNSGNTIYF
TGTGCCGCGATTTGGGGTAACTCTGGAAACACCATATATTTT
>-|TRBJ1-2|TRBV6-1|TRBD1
CASRDRTGLGYGYTF
TGTGCCAGCAGGGATCGGACAGGTTTAGGCTATGGCTACACCTTC
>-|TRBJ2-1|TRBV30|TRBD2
CAWGAAGGRSYNEQFF
TGTGCCTGGGGAGCCGCGGGAGGGCGCTCCTACAATGAGCAGTTCTTC
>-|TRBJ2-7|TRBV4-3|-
CASSQEVGQKRAYEQYF
TGCGCCAGCAGCCAAGAAGTAGGACAGAAGAGGGCCTACGAGCAGTACTTC
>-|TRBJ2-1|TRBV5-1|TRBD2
CASSSELAIVSEQFF
TGCGCCAGCAGCTCTGAACTAGCGATCGTAAGTGAGCAGTTCTTC
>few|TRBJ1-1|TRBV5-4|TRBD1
CASSPATGYTEAFF
TGTGCCAGCAGCCCCGCGACAGGGTATACTGAAGCTTTCTTT
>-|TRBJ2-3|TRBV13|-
CASSLRGRDTQYF
TGTGCCAGCAGCTTAAGGGGGAGGGATACGCAGTATTTT
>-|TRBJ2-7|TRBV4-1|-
CASSQWTDYEQYF
TGCGCCAGCAGCCAGTGGACAGATTACGAGCAGTACTTC
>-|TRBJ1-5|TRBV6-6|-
CASRAQGNQPQHF
TGTGCCAGCAGGGCACAGGGAAATCAGCCCCAGCATTTT
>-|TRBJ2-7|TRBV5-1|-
CASSLATPGREQYF
TGCGCCAGCAGCTTGGCCACCCCGGGTCGCGAGCAGTACTTC
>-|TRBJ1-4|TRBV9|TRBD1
CASSPRGQGVEKLFF
TGTGCCAGCAGCCCCCGGGGACAGGGGGTCGAAAAACTGTTTTTT
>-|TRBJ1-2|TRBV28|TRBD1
CASSFGTGSYTF
TGTGCCAGCAGTTTTGGGACAGGTAGCTACACCTTC
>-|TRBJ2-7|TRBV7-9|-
CASSWDPSYEQYF
TGTGCCAGCAGCTGGGATCCTTCCTACGAGCAGTACTTC
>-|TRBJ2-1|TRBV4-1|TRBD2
CATNPGLAGAVSSYNEQFF
TGCGCCACCAACCCGGGACTAGCGGGGGCCGTAAGCTCCTACAATGAGCAGTTCTTC
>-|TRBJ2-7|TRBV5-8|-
CASSFGYGTMYEQYF
TGTGCCAGCAGCTTTGGGTACGGTACAATGTACGAGCAGTACTTC
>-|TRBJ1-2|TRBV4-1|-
CASSQDIGGRGYTF
TGCGCCAGCAGCCAAGATATTGGGGGCCGGGGCTACACCTTC